Listed below are T cell receptor beta chains from one sample, sequenced in a study of blood T cell repertoires in COVID-19. TCRdb's table, derived via immunoSEQ multiplex PCR, lists solely in-frame clones and lacks some. The repertoire consists of about 240,000 clones, with about 89% occurring once and the leading ten covering 4.1%. Sequencing was done on a sample of PBMCs or T cells enriched from blood (not recorded which). These receptors all come from a woman aged 30 to 39 who had recovered from COVID-19. Each CDR3 is given with its conserved first and last residue. Each record gives: V gene, D gene, J gene, clone size, CDR3 protein, CDR3 DNA. A D gene is named only where the DNA matches it firmly. Size is stated for part of the rows, as once, few or many counts, or as a class when the clone is expanded.

TRBV15	TRBD1	TRBJ1-5	NA	CATSSRLGQDDSNQPQHF	TGTGCCACCAGCAGCCGGCTAGGACAGGACGATAGCAATCAGCCCCAGCATTTT
TRBV7-9	NA	TRBJ2-3	NA	CASSFGTGDTQYF	TGTGCCAGCAGCTTTGGAACGGGAGATACGCAGTATTTT
TRBV2	TRBD1	TRBJ2-5	NA	CASNRDREETQYF	TGTGCCAGCAATCGGGACAGGGAAGAGACCCAGTACTTC
TRBV18	NA	TRBJ2-5	NA	CASSLRDLETQYF	TGTGCCAGCTCACTCAGGGATCTGGAGACCCAGTACTTC
TRBV10-3	TRBD2	TRBJ2-3	NA	CASLAERTDTQYF	TGTGCCTCTCTAGCGGAGCGCACAGATACGCAGTATTTT
TRBV27	TRBD2	TRBJ2-7	NA	CATRTSGKGNEQYF	TGTGCCACCAGGACTAGCGGGAAAGGTAACGAGCAGTACTTC
TRBV29-1	NA	TRBJ1-1	NA	CSVEMGASMNTEAFF	TGCAGCGTTGAAATGGGGGCTTCCATGAACACTGAAGCTTTCTTT
TRBV30	TRBD1	TRBJ1-1	NA	CAWSGTGDGTFF	TGTGCCTGGAGTGGGACAGGGGATGGAACTTTCTTT
TRBV28	NA	TRBJ1-2	NA	CASTRTVTIHGYTF	TGTGCCAGCACACGGACAGTAACTATTCACGGCTACACCTTC
TRBV20-1	NA	TRBJ2-1	NA	CSASLGGQRAYNEQFF	TGCAGTGCTAGTTTGGGTGGACAGAGAGCCTACAATGAGCAGTTCTTC
TRBV5-4	TRBD1	TRBJ1-2	NA	CASSFPPGQGNGYTF	TGTGCCAGCAGCTTTCCTCCGGGACAGGGTAATGGCTACACCTTC
TRBV4-3	NA	TRBJ2-1	NA	CASSRSVSSYNEQFF	TGCGCCAGCAGCCGTAGCGTTAGCTCCTACAATGAGCAGTTCTTC
TRBV19	TRBD1	TRBJ1-1	NA	CASKKTTGARMNTEAFF	TGTGCCAGTAAGAAGACGACAGGGGCCCGTATGAACACTGAAGCTTTCTTT
TRBV5-4	TRBD1	TRBJ2-1	few	CASSPGTGGYNEQFF	TGTGCCAGCAGCCCCGGGACAGGCGGGTACAATGAGCAGTTCTTC
TRBV25-1	NA	TRBJ2-5	NA	CASSPTGTGRVMGETQYF	TGTGCCAGCAGTCCAACAGGTACAGGGAGGGTAATGGGGGAGACCCAGTACTTC
TRBV30	NA	TRBJ1-1	once	CAWKQLNTEAFF	TGTGCCTGGAAACAGTTGAACACTGAAGCTTTCTTT
TRBV18	NA	TRBJ1-6	NA	CASSPRTEYNSPLHF	TGTGCCAGCTCACCACGGACAGAGTATAATTCACCCCTCCACTTT
TRBV27	TRBD1	TRBJ2-2	NA	CASSLQGANTGELFF	TGTGCCAGCAGTTTACAGGGGGCCAACACCGGGGAGCTGTTTTTT
TRBV28	TRBD1	TRBJ1-2	NA	CASSWTGGIIYGYTF	TGTGCCAGCAGTTGGACAGGGGGTATTATCTATGGCTACACCTTC
TRBV20-1	NA	TRBJ2-3	once	CSASFGQGWATDTQYF	TGCAGTGCTAGTTTTGGGCAGGGATGGGCCACAGATACGCAGTATTTT
TRBV7-2	NA	TRBJ1-1	NA	CASSLGRGSEAFF	TGTGCCAGCAGCTTAGGCAGGGGCTCTGAAGCTTTCTTT
TRBV29-1	NA	TRBJ1-1	NA	CSAHREWTEAFF	TGCAGCGCACACAGGGAATGGACTGAAGCTTTCTTT
TRBV5-6	TRBD2	TRBJ2-5	NA	CASSAVGTSGSETQYF	TGTGCCAGCAGCGCGGTAGGGACTAGCGGGAGTGAGACCCAGTACTTC
TRBV5-4	TRBD1	TRBJ1-6	NA	CASSLGPSPRQGWNSPLHF	TGTGCCAGCAGCTTGGGCCCCTCCCCACGACAGGGGTGGAATTCACCCCTCCACTTT
TRBV6-4	TRBD1	TRBJ2-3	NA	CASSSGTASTDTQYF	TGTGCCAGCAGTTCCGGGACAGCGAGCACAGATACGCAGTATTTT
TRBV7-2	TRBD1	TRBJ2-5	NA	CAGSRDRGETQYF	TGTGCCGGGTCACGGGACAGGGGAGAGACCCAGTACTTC
TRBV27	TRBD1	TRBJ1-2	NA	CASSFNRRQGPSGYTF	TGTGCCAGCAGTTTCAATAGGAGACAGGGCCCATCAGGCTACACCTTC
TRBV7-5	NA	TRBJ2-1	NA	CARSLAPASDGYNEQFF	TGTGCCAGAAGCTTAGCGCCCGCCAGCGATGGGTACAATGAGCAGTTCTTC